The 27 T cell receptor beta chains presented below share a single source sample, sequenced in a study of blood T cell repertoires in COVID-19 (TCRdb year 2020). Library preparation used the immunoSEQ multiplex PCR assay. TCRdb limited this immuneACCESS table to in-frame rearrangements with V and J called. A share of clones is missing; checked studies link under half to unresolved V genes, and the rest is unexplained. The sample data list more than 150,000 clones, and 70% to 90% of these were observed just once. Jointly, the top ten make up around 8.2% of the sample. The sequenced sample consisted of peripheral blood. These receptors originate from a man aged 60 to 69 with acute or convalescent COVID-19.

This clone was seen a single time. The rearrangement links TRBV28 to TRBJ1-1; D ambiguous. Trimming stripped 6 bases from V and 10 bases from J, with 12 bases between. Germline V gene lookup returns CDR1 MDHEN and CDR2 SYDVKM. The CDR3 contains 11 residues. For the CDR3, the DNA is TGTGCCAGCAGGGGCGCCTATGGAGCTTTCTTT. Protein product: CASRGAYGAFF.

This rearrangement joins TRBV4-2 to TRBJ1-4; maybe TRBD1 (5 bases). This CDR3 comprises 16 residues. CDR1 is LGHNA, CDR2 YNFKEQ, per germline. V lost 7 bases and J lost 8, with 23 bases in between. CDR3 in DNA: TGTGCCAGCACCCCAGTGACAGCCCCAATTCGGGAAAAACTGTTTTTT. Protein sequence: CASTPVTAPIREKLFF.

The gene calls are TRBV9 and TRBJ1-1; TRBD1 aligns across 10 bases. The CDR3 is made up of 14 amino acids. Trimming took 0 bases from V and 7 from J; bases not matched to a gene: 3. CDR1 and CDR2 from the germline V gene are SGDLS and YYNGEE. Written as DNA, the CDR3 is TGTGCCAGCAGCGTAGTTCGGGACAGGGGTGAAGCTTTCTTT. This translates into CASSVVRDRGEAFF.

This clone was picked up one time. CDR3 sequence (DNA): TGTGCCAGCAGTCTGGCGGGGGGCATGAACACTGAAGCTTTCTTT. It translates to CASSLAGGMNTEAFF. This chain uses TRBV6-6 with TRBJ1-1, with D possibly TRBD1 on 6 matching bases. CDR3 length: 15 amino acids. V lost 5 bases to trimming and J lost 0 bases, with 13 bases between them. Germline V gene lookup returns CDR1 MNHNY and CDR2 SVGAGI (reference sequence).

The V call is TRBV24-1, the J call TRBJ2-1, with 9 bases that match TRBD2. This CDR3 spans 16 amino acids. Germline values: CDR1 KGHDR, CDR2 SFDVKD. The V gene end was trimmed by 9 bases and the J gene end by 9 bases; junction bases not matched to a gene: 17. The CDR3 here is CATGGGRARGVGEQFF. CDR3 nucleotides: TGTGCCACCGGGGGCGGGAGGGCCAGGGGTGTCGGTGAGCAGTTCTTC.

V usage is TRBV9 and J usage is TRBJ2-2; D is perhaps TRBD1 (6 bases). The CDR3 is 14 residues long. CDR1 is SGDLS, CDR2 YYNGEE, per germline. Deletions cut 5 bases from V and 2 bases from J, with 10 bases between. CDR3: CASRSGQNTGELFF. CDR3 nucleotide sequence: TGTGCCAGCAGGTCGGGACAAAACACCGGGGAGCTGTTTTTT.

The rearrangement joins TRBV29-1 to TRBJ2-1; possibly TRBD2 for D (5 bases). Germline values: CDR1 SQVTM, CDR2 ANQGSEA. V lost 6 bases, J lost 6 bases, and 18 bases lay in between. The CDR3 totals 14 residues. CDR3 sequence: CSVRRDQALNEQFF. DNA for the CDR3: TGCAGCGTCCGCCGGGATCAGGCCCTCAATGAGCAGTTCTTC.

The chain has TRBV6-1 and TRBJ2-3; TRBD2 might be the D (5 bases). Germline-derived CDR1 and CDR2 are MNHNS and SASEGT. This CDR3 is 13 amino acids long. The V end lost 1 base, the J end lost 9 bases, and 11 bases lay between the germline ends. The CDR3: CASSEGAGGTQYF. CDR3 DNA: TGTGCCAGCAGTGAAGGGGCCGGAGGAACGCAGTATTTT.

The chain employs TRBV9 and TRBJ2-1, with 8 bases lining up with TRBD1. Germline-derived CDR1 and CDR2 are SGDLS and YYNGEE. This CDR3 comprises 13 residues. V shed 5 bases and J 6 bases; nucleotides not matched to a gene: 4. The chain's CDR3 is CASSAGTGNEQFF. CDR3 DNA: TGTGCCAGCAGTGCAGGGACAGGCAATGAGCAGTTCTTC.

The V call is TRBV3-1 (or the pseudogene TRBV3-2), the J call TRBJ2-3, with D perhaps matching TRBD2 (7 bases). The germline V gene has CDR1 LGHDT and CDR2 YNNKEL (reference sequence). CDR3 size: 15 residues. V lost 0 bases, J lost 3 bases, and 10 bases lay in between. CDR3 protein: CASSQDGRGTDTQYF. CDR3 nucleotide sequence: TGTGCCAGCAGCCAAGATGGGAGGGGGACAGATACGCAGTATTTT.

CDR3 coding DNA: TGTGCCAGCAGACTTGACAGGGTTAATTCACCCCTCCACTTT. Amino acids: CASRLDRVNSPLHF. The V and J genes are TRBV28 and TRBJ1-6; 7 nucleotides line up with TRBD1. With 6 bases clipped from V and 6 bases from J, the junction kept 5 bases outside the gene matches. CDR1 MDHEN and CDR2 SYDVKM come from the germline V gene. The CDR3 covers 14 residues.

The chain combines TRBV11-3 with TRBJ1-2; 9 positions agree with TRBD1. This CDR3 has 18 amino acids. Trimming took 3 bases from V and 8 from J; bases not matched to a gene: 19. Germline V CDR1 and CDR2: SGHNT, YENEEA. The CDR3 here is CASSFPGTGIPPGGGYTF. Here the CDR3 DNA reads TGTGCCAGCAGCTTTCCCGGGACAGGGATTCCCCCGGGAGGAGGCTACACCTTC. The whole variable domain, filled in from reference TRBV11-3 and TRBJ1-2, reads EAGVVQSPRYKIIEKKQPVAFWCNPISGHNTLYWYLQNLGQGPELLIRYENEEAVDDSQLPKDRFSAERLKGVDSTLKIQPAELGDSAVYLCASSFPGTGIPPGGGYTFGSGTRLTVV.

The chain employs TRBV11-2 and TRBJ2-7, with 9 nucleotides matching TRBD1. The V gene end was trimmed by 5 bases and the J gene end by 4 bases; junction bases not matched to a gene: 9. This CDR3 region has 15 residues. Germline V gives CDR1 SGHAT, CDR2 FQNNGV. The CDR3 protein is CASSPRDRDRYEQYF. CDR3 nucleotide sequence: TGTGCCAGCAGCCCCCGGGACAGGGACCGGTACGAGCAGTACTTC.

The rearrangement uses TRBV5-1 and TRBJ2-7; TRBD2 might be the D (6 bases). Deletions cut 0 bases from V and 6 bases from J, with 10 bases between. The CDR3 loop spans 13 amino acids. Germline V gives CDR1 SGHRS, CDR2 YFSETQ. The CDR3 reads CASSLGEESEQYF. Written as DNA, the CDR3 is TGCGCCAGCAGCTTGGGGGAGGAAAGCGAGCAGTACTTC. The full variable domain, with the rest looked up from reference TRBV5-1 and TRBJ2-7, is KAGVTQTPRYLIKTRGQQVTLSCSPISGHRSVSWYQQTPGQGLQFLFEYFSETQRNKGNFPGRFSGRQFSNSRSEMNVSTLELGDSALYLCASSLGEESEQYFGPGTRLTVT.

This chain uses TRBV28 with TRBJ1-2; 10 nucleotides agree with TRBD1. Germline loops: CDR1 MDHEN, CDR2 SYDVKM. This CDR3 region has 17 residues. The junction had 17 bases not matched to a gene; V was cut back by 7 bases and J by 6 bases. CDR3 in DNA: TGTGCCAGCAATGGCCAAGGCCGGGGACAGGGGAGACATGGCTACACCTTC. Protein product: CASNGQGRGQGRHGYTF.

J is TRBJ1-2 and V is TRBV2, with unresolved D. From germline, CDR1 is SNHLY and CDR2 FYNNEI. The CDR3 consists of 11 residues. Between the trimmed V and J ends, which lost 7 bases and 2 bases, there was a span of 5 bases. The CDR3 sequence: CASIQNYGYTF. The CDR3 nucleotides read TGTGCCAGCATCCAGAACTATGGCTACACCTTC.

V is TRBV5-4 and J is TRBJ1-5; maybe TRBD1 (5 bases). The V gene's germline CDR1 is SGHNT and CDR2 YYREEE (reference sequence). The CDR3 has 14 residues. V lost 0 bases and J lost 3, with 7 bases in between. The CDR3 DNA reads TGTGCCAGCAGCTTGGCTGGACACAATCAGCCCCAGCATTTT. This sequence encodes CASSLAGHNQPQHF.

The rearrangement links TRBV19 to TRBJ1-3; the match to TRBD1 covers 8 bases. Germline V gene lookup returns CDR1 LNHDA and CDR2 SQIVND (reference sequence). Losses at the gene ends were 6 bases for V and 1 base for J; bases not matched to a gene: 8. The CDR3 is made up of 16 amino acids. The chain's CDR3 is CASSQRQGASGNTIYF. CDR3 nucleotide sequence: TGTGCCAGTAGCCAACGCCAGGGGGCATCTGGAAACACCATATATTTT.

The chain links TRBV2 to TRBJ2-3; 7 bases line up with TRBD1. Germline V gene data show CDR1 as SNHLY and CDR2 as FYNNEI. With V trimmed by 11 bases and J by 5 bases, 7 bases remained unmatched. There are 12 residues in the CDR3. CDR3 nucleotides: TGTGCCGTACAGGGGATCATAGATACGCAGTATTTT. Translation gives CAVQGIIDTQYF.

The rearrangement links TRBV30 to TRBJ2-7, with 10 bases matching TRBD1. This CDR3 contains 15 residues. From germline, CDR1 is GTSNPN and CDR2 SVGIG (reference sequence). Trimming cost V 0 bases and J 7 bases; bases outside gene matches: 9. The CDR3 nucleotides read TGTGCCTGGAGTGTTACCGGGACAGGGGTTACAGAGCAGTACTTC. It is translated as CAWSVTGTGVTEQYF.

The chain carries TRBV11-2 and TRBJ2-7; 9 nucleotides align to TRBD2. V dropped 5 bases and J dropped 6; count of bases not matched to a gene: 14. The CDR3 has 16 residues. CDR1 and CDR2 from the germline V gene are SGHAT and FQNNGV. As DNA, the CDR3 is TGTGCCAGCAGCCTTTTGGCGGGGGGGCAAAGGGGCGAGCAGTACTTC. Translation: CASSLLAGGQRGEQYF.

The CDR3 spells CASSLVPQASGRGNEQFF. CDR3 sequence (DNA): TGCGCCAGCAGCTTGGTGCCCCAGGCTAGCGGGAGGGGGAATGAGCAGTTCTTC. The J gene is TRBJ2-1, the V gene TRBV5-1; TRBD2 agrees at 12 bases. The germline CDR1 and CDR2 sequences are SGHRS and YFSETQ. The length of the CDR3 is 18 residues. V was pared by 0 bases and J by 7 bases, with 11 bases of the junction left unmatched.

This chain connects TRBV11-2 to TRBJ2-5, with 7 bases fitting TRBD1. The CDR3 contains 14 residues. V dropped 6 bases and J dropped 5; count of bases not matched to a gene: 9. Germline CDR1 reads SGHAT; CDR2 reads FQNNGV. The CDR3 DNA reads TGTGCCAGCAGGTCCCCCGGCAGGGGGGAGACCCAGTACTTC. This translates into CASRSPGRGETQYF.

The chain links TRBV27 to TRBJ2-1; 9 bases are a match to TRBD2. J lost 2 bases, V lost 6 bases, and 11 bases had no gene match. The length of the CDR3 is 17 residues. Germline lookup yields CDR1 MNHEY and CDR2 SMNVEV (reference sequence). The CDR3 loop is CASSLIPAGGTYNEQFF. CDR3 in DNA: TGTGCCAGCAGCCTAATCCCAGCGGGAGGAACCTACAATGAGCAGTTCTTC.

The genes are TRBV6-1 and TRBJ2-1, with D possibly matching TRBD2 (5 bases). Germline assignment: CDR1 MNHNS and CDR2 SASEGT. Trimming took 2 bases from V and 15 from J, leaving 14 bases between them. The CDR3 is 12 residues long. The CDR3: CASSETTRAGFF. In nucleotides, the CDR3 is TGTGCCAGCAGTGAAACGACAAGGGCGGGGTTCTTC.

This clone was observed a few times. The DNA for the CDR3 is TGCGCCAGCAGCCAAGGGCGGCAGCGAGGCTCTGGAAACACCATATATTTT. Protein sequence: CASSQGRQRGSGNTIYF. The V gene is TRBV4-1, the J gene TRBJ1-3, with D unresolved. Germline V gene lookup returns CDR1 MGHRA and CDR2 YSYEKL. V lost 1 base and J 0 bases, leaving 13 bases between the germline ends. The CDR3 runs to 17 residues.

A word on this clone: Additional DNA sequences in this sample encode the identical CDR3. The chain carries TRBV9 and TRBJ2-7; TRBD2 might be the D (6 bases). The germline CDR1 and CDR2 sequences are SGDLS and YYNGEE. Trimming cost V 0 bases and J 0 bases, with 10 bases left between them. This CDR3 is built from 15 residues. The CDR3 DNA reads TGTGCCAGCAGCGTAGGAACTAGCCTCTCCTACGAGCAGTACTTC. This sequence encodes CASSVGTSLSYEQYF. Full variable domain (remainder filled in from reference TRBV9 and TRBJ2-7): DSGVTQTPKHLITATGQRVTLRCSPRSGDLSVYWYQQSLDQGLQFLIQYYNGEERAKGNILERFSAQQFPDLHSELNLSSLELGDSALYFCASSVGTSLSYEQYFGPGTRLTVT.